This TCR beta chain was observed in a study of T cells expressing NK-cell markers. As regards this clonotype: Its target is not known.

Findings and caveats of the study: Dominant NKG2C+ clonotypes in about 6 donors made up roughly 1.0-8% of CD8+ T cells.

The CDR3 runs to 16 residues. Germline V CDR1 and CDR2: LNHDA, SQIVND (reference sequence). The cDNA for TCR beta came from 5'RACE template switching with UMIs. With the 5' RACE reads reprocessed, TCRdb shows one record per CDR3 protein and no DNA. This listing includes about 160,000 distinct CDR3 sequences. This receptor was identified in a man aged 18-70 years in good health. Material for sequencing was blood T cells: a sorted CD56 or NKG2C T cell subset, CD4+ or CD8+ T cells, or bulk PBMC T cells (not recorded which). The chain joins TRBV19 to TRBJ1-1; TCRdb's assignment of TRBD1 cannot be checked, as there is no DNA. The CDR3 region is CASSMRDTPMNTEAFF.